This TCR beta chain was observed in a study of glioma-infiltrating T cells after dendritic cell vaccination. Method: immunoSEQ multiplex PCR; TCRdb's copy keeps in-frame clones and lacks some. The repertoire holds roughly 100,000 clones, with about four fifths as singletons. In germline, CDR1 is LNHDA, CDR2 SQIVND (reference sequence). V dropped 2 bases and J dropped 10 bases, with 15 bases sitting between them. The CDR3 loop spans 14 amino acids. The time point is: after dendritic cell vaccination, including at tumor progression/relapse. The chain links TRBV19 to TRBJ1-5, with D possibly TRBD1 on 6 matching bases. The source material was blood, sampled after dendritic cell vaccination. The origin of this receptor is a human donor with glioblastoma. The CDR3 loop is CASSITGLRVPQHF. As DNA, the CDR3 is TGTGCCAGTAGTATAACAGGGCTTCGCGTTCCCCAGCATTTT.